The T cell receptor (beta chain) described here comes from a study of chemoradiotherapy in HPV16-positive cancers. At the level of the study: Candidate HPV-specific clones and shared TCR motifs came from a couple of HPV16-positive patients. Notes on the study in general: The functional HPV-specific definition rests on just a couple of HPV16-positive patients. Candidate HPV-specific clones and E7-related TCR motifs grew in tumor during treatment.

The V and J ends lost 1 base and 1 base respectively, with 8 bases between them. The V gene's germline CDR1 is LNHDA and CDR2 SQIVND (reference sequence). This CDR3 is 15 amino acids long. On this clone itself: Its matching antigen is unknown.

Sequenced by immunoSEQ multiplex PCR; TCRdb stores in-frame clones only, minus some. The sample lists approximately 5,400 clones; about nine tenths were seen once. This TCR was recovered from a human donor with HPV-associated anogenital cancer. The chain recombines TRBV19 with TRBJ2-1; either TRBD1 or TRBD2 may supply D (5 bases each). The material was blood, obtained from a patient who underwent chemoradiotherapy. DNA for the CDR3: TGTGCCAGTAGTATAGCGGGGCTTTCCTACAATGAGCAGTTCTTC. Protein sequence: CASSIAGLSYNEQFF.